The clone carrying this T cell receptor beta chain appeared many times. Its antigen is still unknown. Authors of the study amplified TCR beta CDR3 regions from RNA transcripts. First-round RT-PCR targeting the TCR CDR3 was performed with the HTBI primer set. In TCRdb, the multiplex PCR reads were re-called with MiXCR into one record per CDR3 protein. Among roughly 420,000 distinct CDR3 sequences, 15% to 18% were seen once, and the ten largest hold almost 8%. There are 13 residues in the CDR3. Deletions cut 4 bases from V and 2 bases from J, with 9 bases between. The V gene's germline CDR1 is SGHRS and CDR2 YFSETQ. The study excluded patients with uncontrolled infection, other autoimmune disease, pregnancy or lactation. This sample was included in a study of T cells in Graves' hyperthyroidism and ophthalmopathy. Study-level points and caveats: Blood shared most expanded thyroid clonotypes above 0.001.

The source of this sequence is a woman aged 18-29 years with Graves' hyperthyroidism. The sequenced material came from blood. The gene calls are TRBV5-1 and TRBJ1-2; D remains unclear. The CDR3 sequence: CASSRGSNYGYTF. The CDR3 nucleotides are TGCGCCAGCAGCAGAGGGAGCAACTATGGCTACACCTTC.